The 19 T cell receptor beta chains given below trace back to one sample, sequenced in a study of T cell responses to AZD1222 COVID-19 vaccine. Clones were read by immunoSEQ multiplex PCR, and TCRdb kept only the in-frame ones, dropping some. Seen here are 120,000 or so clones, 87% observed once, and the top ten hold approximately 1.5%. This specimen consisted of peripheral blood, obtained on day 0 of AZD1222 vaccination. The source of these receptors is an adult in good health.

The chain employs TRBV6-5 and TRBJ1-6; D call uncertain. The length of the CDR3 is 14 residues. CDR1 and CDR2 (germline): MNHEY, SVGAGI. Trimming took off 2 bases at V and 7 bases at J, with 9 bases between the two ends. This chain's CDR3 is CASSYERVNSPLHF. The CDR3 nucleotides read TGTGCCAGCAGTTACGAAAGGGTGAATTCACCCCTCCACTTT.

This clone occurred once. The chain links TRBV3-1 (or the pseudogene TRBV3-2) to TRBJ1-2; the match to TRBD1 covers 9 bases. The CDR3 has 14 residues. The V gene end was trimmed by 4 bases and the J gene end by 6 bases; junction bases not matched to a gene: 6. From germline, CDR1 is LGHDT and CDR2 YNNKEL (reference sequence). This CDR3 reads CASSRTGVYDGYTF. As DNA, the CDR3 is TGTGCCAGCAGCCGGACAGGGGTCTATGATGGCTACACCTTC.

The chain couples TRBV5-6 to TRBJ2-1; unclear D gene. Germline V gives CDR1 SGHDT, CDR2 YYEEEE. This CDR3 spans 16 amino acids. V lost 4 bases and J lost 4, with 18 bases in between. As DNA, the CDR3 is TGTGCCAGCAGCGTGGTGACGGCATTTGCTTACAATGAGCAGTTCTTC. It specifies CASSVVTAFAYNEQFF.

The V call is TRBV7-9, the J call TRBJ1-1, with 10 bases matching TRBD1. Trimming took 5 bases from V and 4 from J; bases not matched to a gene: 4. Germline V gene data show CDR1 as SEHNR and CDR2 as FQNEAQ (reference sequence). The length of the CDR3 is 14 residues. CDR3 loop: CASSPGQGVTEAFF. CDR3 nucleotides: TGTGCCAGCAGCCCCGGACAGGGGGTCACTGAAGCTTTCTTT.

This chain connects TRBV24-1 to TRBJ1-5; no firm D call. Germline V lookup: CDR1 KGHDR, CDR2 SFDVKD. The CDR3 sequence is 14 residues long. V lost 5 bases to trimming and J lost 1 base, with 8 bases between them. CDR3 residues: CATSGIESNQPQHF. As DNA, the CDR3 is TGTGCCACCAGTGGAATTGAGAGCAATCAGCCCCAGCATTTT.

The chain links TRBV6-5 to TRBJ2-7, with 7 positions matching TRBD1. The junction had 6 bases not matched to a gene; V was cut back by 2 bases and J by 5 bases. Germline V gene sequence: CDR1 MNHEY, CDR2 SVGAGI. The length of the CDR3 is 14 residues. CDR3 bases: TGTGCCAGCAGTTACCGGGGACAGTCAGACGAGCAGTACTTC. Its translation is CASSYRGQSDEQYF.

In nucleotides, the CDR3 is TGTGCCACCTGGACAGGGGGCCCCCTTACTAACACCGGGGAGCTGTTTTTT. The encoded protein is CATWTGGPLTNTGELFF. V usage is TRBV19 and J usage is TRBJ2-2, with 11 bases fitting TRBD1. The CDR3 runs to 17 residues. V lost 10 bases, J lost 2 bases, and 12 bases stayed unmatched. Germline V gives CDR1 LNHDA, CDR2 SQIVND (reference sequence). The whole variable domain, filled in from reference TRBV19 and TRBJ2-2, reads DGGITQSPKYLFRKEGQNVTLSCEQNLNHDAMYWYRQDPGQGLRLIYYSQIVNDFQKGDIAEGYSVSREKKESFPLTVTSAQKNPTAFYLCATWTGGPLTNTGELFFGEGSRLTVL.

This sequence joins TRBV2 and TRBJ1-2; D is unclear. The CDR3 has 12 residues. Germline assignment: CDR1 SNHLY and CDR2 FYNNEI. The V end lost 2 bases, the J end lost 5 bases, and 6 bases lay between the germline ends. Here the CDR3 reads CASSESGYGYTF. The CDR3 bases are TGTGCCAGCAGTGAATCTGGGTATGGCTACACCTTC.

The chain joins TRBV7-2 to TRBJ2-4; D is ambiguous. This CDR3 spans 16 amino acids. The germline gives CDR1 SGHTA, CDR2 FQGNSA. The germline V and J ends were trimmed by 3 bases and 1 base, with 13 bases remaining between them. The CDR3 coding sequence is TGTGCCAGCAGCTTTGATAGTCTTGGGGCCAAAAACATTCAGTACTTC. As protein: CASSFDSLGAKNIQYF.

This rearrangement joins TRBV5-4 to TRBJ2-2; D remains ambiguous. V dropped 4 bases and J dropped 3 bases, with 7 bases sitting between them. CDR3 length equals 13 residues. In germline, CDR1 is SGHNT, CDR2 YYREEE (reference sequence). The DNA of the CDR3 is TGTGCCAGCAGCCGCGAAGACACCGGGGAGCTGTTTTTT. Protein sequence: CASSREDTGELFF.

The chain couples TRBV13 to TRBJ1-6; D is ambiguous. V was shortened by 0 bases and J by 0 bases, with 12 bases between the two germline ends. This CDR3 region has 18 residues. Germline loops: CDR1 PRHDT, CDR2 FYEKMQ (reference sequence). CDR3 residues: CASSLGYRASSYNSPLHF. As DNA, the CDR3 is TGTGCCAGCAGCTTAGGCTATCGGGCTAGCTCCTATAATTCACCCCTCCACTTT.

The CDR3 loop reads CSASSGGDQPQHF. The DNA of the CDR3 is TGCAGTGCTAGTTCGGGCGGAGATCAGCCCCAGCATTTT. The chain recombines TRBV20-1 with TRBJ1-5; D not certain. Trimming took off 3 bases at V and 5 bases at J, with 11 bases between the two ends. The CDR3 is 13 amino acids. In germline, CDR1 is DFQATT, CDR2 SNEGSKA (reference sequence).

This chain joins TRBV16 and TRBJ2-5; the D gene is possibly TRBD1 (6 bases). Trimming pared 3 bases from V and 3 bases from J, leaving 8 bases between. Germline V gene sequence: CDR1 KGHSY, CDR2 FQNENV. The CDR3 totals 13 residues. CDR3 bases: TGTGCCAGCAGCCAGACAGGCAAAGAGACCCAGTACTTC. This translates into CASSQTGKETQYF. Together with reference TRBV16 and TRBJ2-5, the CDR3 gives the full variable domain: GEEVAQTPKHLVRGEGQKAKLYCAPIKGHSYVFWYQQVLKNEFKFLISFQNENVFDETGMPKERFSAKCLPNSPCSLEIQATKLEDSAVYFCASSQTGKETQYFGPGTRLLVL.

This clone was picked up one time. The rearrangement links TRBV27 to TRBJ2-7; D is undetermined. The CDR3 is 11 amino acids. Germline lookup yields CDR1 MNHEY and CDR2 SMNVEV (reference sequence). Trimming took off 3 bases at V and 1 base at J, with 1 base between the two ends. The CDR3 loop is CASSFSYEQYF. In DNA form, the CDR3 reads TGTGCCAGCAGTTTTTCCTACGAGCAGTACTTC.

This sequence joins TRBV7-8 and TRBJ2-1; D possibly corresponds to TRBD2 (6 bases). CDR1 and CDR2 from the germline V gene are SGHVS and FQNEAQ. The V end was cut by 4 bases, the J end by 5 bases, with 21 bases between. There are 17 residues in the CDR3. CDR3 loop: CASSSRRVLAADNEQFF. CDR3 in DNA: TGTGCCAGCAGCTCGAGGAGGGTACTAGCCGCGGACAATGAGCAGTTCTTC.

V usage is TRBV2 and J usage is TRBJ1-4, with a weak D call TRBD1 (5 bases). The CDR3 is made up of 13 amino acids. The ends were cut back, 7 bases at V and 8 bases at J, with 14 bases in the middle. Germline CDR1 SNHLY, CDR2 FYNNEI. Here the CDR3 DNA reads TGTGCCAGCATTCGGGGGATGGAAGAAAAACTGTTTTTT. This encodes CASIRGMEEKLFF.

This clone was recorded a few times. CDR3 in amino acids: CASSLVYRALNTEAFF. DNA for the CDR3: TGTGCCAGCAGTTTGGTTTACAGGGCACTAAACACTGAAGCTTTCTTT. V is TRBV27 and J is TRBJ1-1; TRBD1 is a possible D gene (6 bases). Deletions cut 3 bases from V and 2 bases from J, with 16 bases between. Looked up from germline, CDR1 is MNHEY and CDR2 is SMNVEV (reference sequence). This CDR3 is built from 16 residues.

The chain joins TRBV18 to TRBJ1-1, with D maybe TRBD1 (5 bases). The CDR3 loop spans 15 amino acids. With 2 bases removed from V and 4 bases from J, the gap between germline ends came to 14 bases. Germline lookup yields CDR1 KGHSH and CDR2 LQKENI. CDR3 nucleotides: TGTGCCAGCTCACCAAATACTCAGGGATCCACTGAAGCTTTCTTT. Protein sequence: CASSPNTQGSTEAFF.

The chain combines TRBV28 with TRBJ2-7, with a tentative D call TRBD1 (5 bases). V lost 3 bases, J lost 9 bases, and 18 bases lay in between. CDR1 is MDHEN, CDR2 SYDVKM, per germline. The CDR3 consists of 14 residues. CDR3 in amino acids: CASSFRFRPTGQYF. The CDR3 DNA follows: TGTGCCAGCAGTTTCAGGTTTCGACCTACAGGGCAGTACTTC. The full variable domain, in which reference TRBV28 and TRBJ2-7 provide the parts outside the CDR3, is DVKVTQSSRYLVKRTGEKVFLECVQDMDHENMFWYRQDPGLGLRLIYFSYDVKMKEKGDIPEGYSVSREKKERFSLILESASTNQTSMYLCASSFRFRPTGQYFGPGTRLTVT.